This T cell receptor (beta chain) came from a study of Ad26.COV2.S vaccination and SARS-CoV-2 variants. The treatment is: 15 to 20 received Ad26.COV2.S at low or high dose, single or two shots; about 5 received placebo; per-sample allocation not given. Samples were taken on day 63 after the first vaccine or placebo injection. Clones were sequenced by immunoSEQ multiplex PCR, and TCRdb holds only the in-frame ones, with some missing. The sample shows about 350,000 clones, 85% of them seen only once. Germline loops: CDR1 SGDLS, CDR2 YYNGEE. This CDR3 is 19 amino acids long. V lost 2 bases and J lost 1, with 24 bases in between.

Specimen: peripheral blood, collected in a trial of Ad26.COV2.S vaccine versus placebo. This chain links TRBV9 with TRBJ1-1; TRBD1 is a possible D gene (5 bases). The origin of this receptor is a person aged 18-65 years who received the Ad26.COV2.S COVID-19 vaccine or a placebo. In DNA, the CDR3 is TGTGCCAGCAGCGTCCCCCCCTGGGGCCCGGAATTACCGAACACTGAAGCTTTCTTT. This gives the protein CASSVPPWGPELPNTEAFF.